These 9 T cell receptor beta chains were sequenced from one sample in a study of blood T cell repertoires in COVID-19. Using immunoSEQ multiplex PCR, the repertoire was profiled, and TCRdb retains in-frame clones only, with some absent. The table includes around 170,000 clones, 89% detected once. The sample comprised peripheral blood. Receptor source: a man between 60 and 75 years old with acute or convalescent COVID-19.

V is TRBV30 and J is TRBJ2-3, with a possible D match to TRBD1 (5 bases). Germline V gene data show CDR1 as GTSNPN and CDR2 as SVGIG (reference sequence). This CDR3 spans 12 amino acids. Trimming took off 4 bases at V and 3 bases at J, with 8 bases between the two ends. CDR3 sequence (DNA): TGTGCCTGGACCCAGGGTACAGATACGCAGTATTTT. Translating gives CAWTQGTDTQYF.

This sequence joins TRBV7-9 and TRBJ1-1, with TRBD1 as a possible D gene (5 bases). The CDR3 is 13 residues long. The V end lost 5 bases, the J end lost 8 bases, and 15 bases lay between the germline ends. CDR1 is SEHNR, CDR2 FQNEAQ, per germline (reference sequence). Written as DNA, the CDR3 is TGTGCCAGCAGCGCTGGGACTCTCTGGGAAGCTTTCTTT. Protein sequence: CASSAGTLWEAFF.

The chain employs TRBV29-1 and TRBJ1-1; D is perhaps TRBD1 (6 bases). The germline gives CDR1 SQVTM, CDR2 ANQGSEA. Trimming took 4 bases from V and 3 from J, leaving 12 bases between them. The CDR3 has 13 amino acids. CDR3 in amino acids: CSVVRGFDTEAFF. The CDR3 nucleotides are TGCAGCGTTGTCAGGGGCTTTGACACTGAAGCTTTCTTT.

This chain links TRBV7-2 with TRBJ2-1, with 9 bases aligning to TRBD1. Germline loops: CDR1 SGHTA, CDR2 FQGNSA. This CDR3 has 16 residues. V lost 5 bases, J lost 10 bases, and 15 bases stayed unmatched. CDR3 amino acids: CASSLLPRDRVEEQFF. For the CDR3, the DNA is TGTGCCAGCAGCCTCCTCCCCCGGGACAGGGTGGAGGAGCAGTTCTTC.

This chain uses TRBV7-2 with TRBJ1-2; 9 bases are shared with TRBD1. Per the germline V gene, CDR1 is SGHTA and CDR2 is FQGNSA. CDR3 length: 14 amino acids. With 5 bases clipped from V and 8 bases from J, the junction kept 9 bases outside the gene matches. The CDR3 protein is CASSQSNRGQGYTF. The DNA for the CDR3 is TGTGCCAGCAGCCAATCCAACAGGGGGCAGGGCTACACCTTC.

The chain recombines TRBV4-2 with TRBJ2-3, with D tentatively TRBD2 (5 bases). Trimming stripped 2 bases from V and 2 bases from J, with 14 bases between. This CDR3 comprises 16 residues. CDR1 and CDR2 (germline): LGHNA, YNFKEQ. The CDR3 spells CASSQLGLASTDTQYF. DNA for the CDR3: TGTGCCAGCAGCCAACTCGGCTTAGCGTCCACAGATACGCAGTATTTT.

V gene TRBV7-9 combines with J gene TRBJ2-7, with TRBD2 as a possible D gene (6 bases). Germline V gene data show CDR1 as SEHNR and CDR2 as FQNEAQ (reference sequence). This CDR3 region has 13 residues. Trimming removed 7 bases from V and 3 bases from J, with 13 bases in between. This CDR3 is CASINGTLYEQYF. In nucleotides, the CDR3 is TGTGCCAGCATCAACGGGACTCTCTACGAGCAGTACTTC. The complete variable domain, with remaining parts taken from reference TRBV7-9 and TRBJ2-7, reads DTGVSQNPRHKITKRGQNVTFRCDPISEHNRLYWYRQTLGQGPEFLTYFQNEAQLEKSRLLSDRFSAERPKGSFSTLEIQRTEQGDSAMYLCASINGTLYEQYFGPGTRLTVT.

The DNA for the CDR3 is TGTGCCAGTAACAGGGCTTTCTCTGAAGCTTTCTTT. Translated: CASNRAFSEAFF. The V gene is TRBV19, the J gene TRBJ1-1; perhaps TRBD1 as D (6 bases). The CDR3 is 12 residues long. In germline, CDR1 is LNHDA, CDR2 SQIVND (reference sequence). Trimming cost V 7 bases and J 6 bases, with 12 bases left between them. Together with reference TRBV19 and TRBJ1-1, the CDR3 gives the full variable domain: DGGITQSPKYLFRKEGQNVTLSCEQNLNHDAMYWYRQDPGQGLRLIYYSQIVNDFQKGDIAEGYSVSREKKESFPLTVTSAQKNPTAFYLCASNRAFSEAFFGQGTRLTVV.

The rearrangement uses TRBV30 and TRBJ2-5, with a weak D call TRBD2 (5 bases). CDR3 length: 13 residues. The V gene lost 3 bases and the J gene lost 2 bases, with 10 bases spanning the gap. Germline CDR1 reads GTSNPN; CDR2 reads SVGIG (reference sequence). The DNA for the CDR3 is TGTGCCTGGAGCGGCGGGCCACAAGAGACCCAGTACTTC. Protein: CAWSGGPQETQYF.